Listed below are T cell receptor beta chains from one sample, sequenced in a study of blood T cell repertoires in COVID-19. Profiled with immunoSEQ multiplex PCR; TCRdb holds only in-frame clones, not every one. The table has 200,000 to 300,000 clones, more than 80% seen once. The sequenced material came from peripheral blood. These receptors were obtained from a human donor in a cohort sampled during active COVID-19. CDR3s include the opening cysteine and the closing phenylalanine or tryptophan. D genes are given only for firm matches. Clone size appears in some rows only: once, few, many, or a class for an expanded clone.

size: .; V: TRBV9; J: TRBJ2-2; D: .; DNA: TGTGCCAGCAGCGTAGGTAATTTGAACACCGGGGAGCTGTTTTTT; CDR3: CASSVGNLNTGELFF
size: .; V: TRBV9; J: TRBJ1-1; D: .; DNA: TGTGCCAGCAGCGCCGAATACAGGAATGTGTTCTTT; CDR3: CASSAEYRNVFF
size: .; V: TRBV27; J: TRBJ1-1; D: TRBD1; DNA: TGTGCCAGCTCCAGGGGGACAGGGGCTTTGAACACTGAAGCTTTCTTT; CDR3: CASSRGTGALNTEAFF
size: once; V: TRBV19; J: TRBJ2-6; D: .; DNA: TGTGCCAGTAGTATGGGACTTGCCTCTGGGGCCAACGTCCTGACTTTC; CDR3: CASSMGLASGANVLTF
size: .; V: TRBV3-1/TRBV3-2; J: TRBJ1-3; D: .; DNA: TGTGCCAGCAGCCAAGTCGGTGGAAACACCATATATTTT; CDR3: CASSQVGGNTIYF
size: .; V: TRBV20-1; J: TRBJ2-2; D: TRBD1; DNA: TGCAGTGCTAGTTCGGGACAGGGCATTCTAGGGGAGCTGTTTTTT; CDR3: CSASSGQGILGELFF
size: .; V: TRBV6-1; J: TRBJ2-7; D: .; DNA: TGTGCCAGCAGTGAATTTCGCTCCTACGAGCAGTACTTC; CDR3: CASSEFRSYEQYF
size: .; V: TRBV5-4; J: TRBJ2-1; D: .; DNA: TGTGCCAGCAGCTTGCGGGTGGTAAACAATGAGCAGTTCTTC; CDR3: CASSLRVVNNEQFF
size: .; V: TRBV11-2; J: TRBJ2-2; D: .; DNA: TGTGCCAGCAGCCCAGGGGCCGTGAACACCGGGGAGCTGTTTTTT; CDR3: CASSPGAVNTGELFF
size: .; V: TRBV5-1; J: TRBJ2-2; D: .; DNA: TGCGCCAGCAGCCTAGGACAGCTAGAGGCCGGGGAGCTGTTTTTT; CDR3: CASSLGQLEAGELFF
size: .; V: TRBV19; J: TRBJ2-4; D: TRBD1; DNA: TGTGCCAGTAGTATGAAGGACAGGGGTTTGGCTAGCGGCTTTTTCAAAAACATTCAGTACTTC; CDR3: CASSMKDRGLASGFFKNIQYF
size: .; V: TRBV5-1; J: TRBJ1-1; D: .; DNA: TGCGCCAGCAGCTTGAGGGGAACCACTGAAGCTTTCTTT; CDR3: CASSLRGTTEAFF
size: once; V: TRBV2; J: TRBJ2-7; D: .; DNA: TGTGCCAGCGGTGAGACGGGCGAGCAGTACTTC; CDR3: CASGETGEQYF
size: .; V: TRBV27; J: TRBJ1-4; D: .; DNA: TGTGCCAGCAGTGCCACGACAGGCACTAATGAAAAACTGTTTTTT; CDR3: CASSATTGTNEKLFF
size: .; V: TRBV28; J: TRBJ2-7; D: .; DNA: TGTGCCAGCAGTTCACCTTCTTTCACAGGGCCCGAGCAGTACTTC; CDR3: CASSSPSFTGPEQYF
size: .; V: TRBV5-1; J: TRBJ2-2; D: TRBD1; DNA: TGCGCCAGCAGCCCTAGGACAGGGGCGAACACCGGGGAGCTGTTTTTT; CDR3: CASSPRTGANTGELFF
size: .; V: TRBV4-1; J: TRBJ1-6; D: .; DNA: TGCGCCAGCAGCCAAGGTCTCGCTGCAGGTTCACCCCTCCACTTT; CDR3: CASSQGLAAGSPLHF
size: .; V: TRBV9; J: TRBJ2-7; D: TRBD2; DNA: TGTGCCAGCAGCTTGGCCGGGACTAAAGGCGAGCAGTACTTC; CDR3: CASSLAGTKGEQYF
size: .; V: TRBV9; J: TRBJ2-7; D: TRBD2; DNA: TGTGCCAGCAGCGTGAAGGTAGCGGGGGCCGAGCAGTACTTC; CDR3: CASSVKVAGAEQYF
size: .; V: TRBV5-1; J: TRBJ2-3; D: TRBD2; DNA: TGCGCCAGCAGCCAGGGACTAGCGGGGGAGACAGATACGCAGTATTTT; CDR3: CASSQGLAGETDTQYF
size: .; V: TRBV10-1; J: TRBJ2-2; D: .; DNA: TGCGCCAGCAGAGAGGGATCGGGCACCGGGGAGCTGTTTTTT; CDR3: CASREGSGTGELFF
size: .; V: TRBV5-4; J: TRBJ2-6; D: .; DNA: TGTGCCAGCAGCTTCGTCACTGAGTTTCCTTCTGGGGCCAACGTCCTGACTTTC; CDR3: CASSFVTEFPSGANVLTF
size: .; V: TRBV10-3; J: TRBJ1-4; D: .; DNA: TGTGCCATCAGCCCTTCCATACAAGATGAAAAACTGTTTTTT; CDR3: CAISPSIQDEKLFF
size: .; V: TRBV27; J: TRBJ2-1; D: TRBD1; DNA: TGTGCCAGCAGTTTATATGGGACAGGGGGCGCGCATGAGCAGTTCTTC; CDR3: CASSLYGTGGAHEQFF
size: many; V: TRBV5-1; J: TRBJ2-7; D: .; DNA: TGCGCCAGCAGCCCCACTACAGGGACCGGGGAGCAGTACTTC; CDR3: CASSPTTGTGEQYF
size: .; V: TRBV12-3/TRBV12-4; J: TRBJ1-4; D: .; DNA: TGTGCCAGCAGTTTACCTTTTGAAAAACTGTTTTTT; CDR3: CASSLPFEKLFF
size: .; V: TRBV7-6; J: TRBJ2-2; D: .; DNA: TGTGCCAGCAGCCGAGGGTCCCCAGGGGCCGGGGAGCTGTTTTTT; CDR3: CASSRGSPGAGELFF
size: once; V: TRBV25-1; J: TRBJ1-4; D: .; DNA: TGTGCCAGCAGTGACTCCCAAGGAGGAAACGAAAAACTGTTTTTT; CDR3: CASSDSQGGNEKLFF
size: .; V: TRBV4-1; J: TRBJ1-5; D: .; DNA: TGCGCCAGCAGCCATTTTTCGGGTCGGAATCAGCCCCAGCATTTT; CDR3: CASSHFSGRNQPQHF
size: .; V: TRBV5-1; J: TRBJ2-1; D: TRBD2; DNA: TGCGCCAGCAGGGGCCCACTAGCGGGAGGGAATGAGCAGTTCTTC; CDR3: CASRGPLAGGNEQFF
size: .; V: TRBV13; J: TRBJ2-4; D: TRBD1; DNA: TGTGCCAGCAGCTTACGATATGTGGGACAGGAAAACATTCAGTACTTC; CDR3: CASSLRYVGQENIQYF
size: .; V: TRBV27; J: TRBJ2-7; D: TRBD1; DNA: TGTGCCAGCAGCCGAACGGGACAGCCGCCCCTATACGAGCAGTACTTC; CDR3: CASSRTGQPPLYEQYF
size: .; V: TRBV30; J: TRBJ1-5; D: .; DNA: TGTGCCTGGAGTGAGGGACTAGATCAGCCCCAGCATTTT; CDR3: CAWSEGLDQPQHF
size: many; V: TRBV25-1; J: TRBJ2-1; D: .; DNA: TGTGCCAGCAGTGAAAACGGGGGAACGTACAATGAGCAGTTCTTC; CDR3: CASSENGGTYNEQFF
size: .; V: TRBV5-1; J: TRBJ1-5; D: TRBD1; DNA: TGCGCCAGCAGCCAGGGGGGATCCAATCAGCCCCAGCATTTT; CDR3: CASSQGGSNQPQHF
size: .; V: TRBV10-3; J: TRBJ2-5; D: .; DNA: TGTGCCATCAGTGAGAGGGAGGGACAGGAAGAGACCCAGTACTTC; CDR3: CAISEREGQEETQYF
size: .; V: TRBV24-1; J: TRBJ1-1; D: TRBD1; DNA: TGTGCCACCAGTGTGACAGGGGATCACATGAACACTGAAGCTTTCTTT; CDR3: CATSVTGDHMNTEAFF